Listed below are T cell receptor beta chains from one sample, sequenced in a study of shared clonotypes between healthy human individuals. Using immunoSEQ multiplex PCR, the repertoire was profiled, and TCRdb retains in-frame clones only, with some absent. The sample holds 2.5 million or so clones; more than 80% are singletons and the top ten take 0.13% to 0.15%. The specimen was naive CD4+ T cells sorted from blood. These TCRs come from a man between 18 and 35 years old in good health. CDR3s include the opening cysteine and the closing phenylalanine or tryptophan. The D gene is left open where the match is weak. The size field is filled for only some rows; it gives once, few, many or a size class.

d_call: -
clone_size: -
v_call: TRBV7-9
j_call: TRBJ1-4
cdr3_aa: CASTRPQAGNEKLFF
cdr3_nt: TGTGCCAGCACCCGCCCCCAGGCCGGTAATGAAAAACTGTTTTTT

d_call: -
clone_size: -
v_call: TRBV28
j_call: TRBJ1-4
cdr3_aa: CASSLYEKLFF
cdr3_nt: TGTGCCAGCAGTTTATATGAAAAACTGTTTTTT

d_call: -
clone_size: -
v_call: TRBV9
j_call: TRBJ1-6
cdr3_aa: CASSAGDNSPLHF
cdr3_nt: TGTGCCAGCAGCGCAGGGGATAATTCACCCCTCCACTTT

d_call: TRBD1
clone_size: -
v_call: TRBV5-6
j_call: TRBJ1-6
cdr3_aa: CASSRGTGAPYNSPLHF
cdr3_nt: TGTGCCAGCAGCCGTGGGACAGGGGCCCCCTATAATTCACCCCTCCACTTT

d_call: TRBD2
clone_size: -
v_call: TRBV7-2
j_call: TRBJ2-2
cdr3_aa: CASSLVGGITGELFF
cdr3_nt: TGTGCCAGCAGCTTAGTGGGGGGGATCACCGGGGAGCTGTTTTTT

d_call: -
clone_size: -
v_call: TRBV2
j_call: TRBJ1-5
cdr3_aa: CASSEQRGGNQPQHF
cdr3_nt: TGTGCCAGCAGTGAACAAAGGGGAGGGAATCAGCCCCAGCATTTT

d_call: -
clone_size: -
v_call: TRBV4-3
j_call: TRBJ2-5
cdr3_aa: CASSPERGRWETQYF
cdr3_nt: TGCGCCAGCAGCCCCGAGAGGGGGAGGTGGGAGACCCAGTACTTC

d_call: TRBD2
clone_size: -
v_call: TRBV6-5
j_call: TRBJ2-7
cdr3_aa: CASSYSRLAGYEQYF
cdr3_nt: TGTGCCAGCAGTTACTCGAGACTAGCGGGGTACGAGCAGTACTTC

d_call: -
clone_size: -
v_call: TRBV2
j_call: TRBJ1-6
cdr3_aa: CASSERMRKGFSYNSPLHF
cdr3_nt: TGTGCCAGCAGTGAGAGAATGAGGAAAGGGTTCTCCTATAATTCACCCCTCCACTTT

d_call: -
clone_size: -
v_call: TRBV5-4
j_call: TRBJ2-3
cdr3_aa: CASSLIWGSWDTQYF
cdr3_nt: TGTGCCAGCAGCTTGATCTGGGGGAGTTGGGATACGCAGTATTTT

d_call: -
clone_size: -
v_call: TRBV5-8
j_call: TRBJ2-3
cdr3_aa: CASSRGAGDTQYF
cdr3_nt: TGTGCCAGCAGCCGGGGGGCGGGGGATACGCAGTATTTT

d_call: -
clone_size: few
v_call: TRBV11-2
j_call: TRBJ1-1
cdr3_aa: CASSLVEGDTEAFF
cdr3_nt: TGTGCCAGCAGCTTAGTCGAGGGGGACACTGAAGCTTTCTTT

d_call: TRBD1
clone_size: -
v_call: TRBV5-5
j_call: TRBJ1-1
cdr3_aa: CASSSMGQGDTEAFF
cdr3_nt: TGTGCCAGCAGCTCAATGGGACAGGGGGACACTGAAGCTTTCTTT

d_call: -
clone_size: -
v_call: TRBV19
j_call: TRBJ1-5
cdr3_aa: CASSASRGAKGNQPQHF
cdr3_nt: TGTGCCAGTAGTGCGAGTCGGGGGGCGAAAGGCAATCAGCCCCAGCATTTT

d_call: -
clone_size: few
v_call: TRBV7-9
j_call: TRBJ2-7
cdr3_aa: CASSPNLREQYF
cdr3_nt: TGTGCCAGCAGCCCGAATCTTCGGGAGCAGTACTTC

d_call: -
clone_size: once
v_call: TRBV5-1
j_call: TRBJ2-3
cdr3_aa: CASSLAQYTDTQYF
cdr3_nt: TGCGCCAGCAGCTTGGCTCAGTACACAGATACGCAGTATTTT